This passage covers 9 T cell receptor beta chains from one sample sequenced in a study of cytomegalovirus exposure and HLA in healthy donors. Libraries were prepared by immunoSEQ multiplex PCR; TCRdb keeps only in-frame clonotypes and omits some of them. The sample carries a few hundred thousand clones, 70% to 90% recorded once. Sequencing was done on a sample of PBMCs. The receptors were gathered from a young woman in good health and CMV-seronegative.

The chain has TRBV13 and TRBJ2-7, with D possibly matching TRBD1 (5 bases). CDR3 length equals 14 residues. The germline CDR1 and CDR2 sequences are PRHDT and FYEKMQ (reference sequence). The V end lost 0 bases, the J end lost 5 bases, and 11 bases lay between the germline ends. The CDR3 nucleotides read TGTGCCAGCAGCTTAGGTGGGGCAACCGACGAGCAGTACTTC. Amino acid sequence: CASSLGGATDEQYF. The full variable domain, completed using reference TRBV13 and TRBJ2-7, is AAGVIQSPRHLIKEKRETATLKCYPIPRHDTVYWYQQGPGQDPQFLISFYEKMQSDKGSIPDRFSAQQFSDYHSELNMSSLELGDSALYFCASSLGGATDEQYFGPGTRLTVT.

The chain couples TRBV9 to TRBJ1-1, with D unclear. V was clipped by 2 bases and J by 0 bases, with 8 bases between them. Germline V gene data show CDR1 as SGDLS and CDR2 as YYNGEE. The CDR3 is made up of 14 amino acids. The CDR3 region has the DNA TGTGCCAGCAGCGTCGGAGAAATGAACACTGAAGCTTTCTTT. Translation gives CASSVGEMNTEAFF.

This clone was counted a single time. The CDR3 sequence is CASRPSGTGDYNEQFF. As DNA, the CDR3 is TGTGCCAGCAGGCCCTCCGGGACAGGGGACTACAATGAGCAGTTCTTC. The chain couples TRBV28 to TRBJ2-1, with 10 bases matching TRBD1. Germline-derived CDR1 and CDR2 are MDHEN and SYDVKM. J gave up 3 bases and V 6 bases, and 8 bases lay outside the gene matches. The CDR3 extends over 16 amino acids.

The chain combines TRBV29-1 with TRBJ1-1, with a possible D match to TRBD1 (6 bases). V shed 2 bases and J shed 4 bases, with 17 bases lying between them. Germline V gene sequence: CDR1 SQVTM, CDR2 ANQGSEA. The CDR3 is 15 amino acids. The DNA for the CDR3 is TGCAGCGTTGAAAGGGCCAGGGGTAGGCGCACTGAAGCTTTCTTT. This gives the protein CSVERARGRRTEAFF.

The V gene is TRBV6-1, the J gene TRBJ1-2, with a weak D call TRBD1 (5 bases). Germline loops: CDR1 MNHNS, CDR2 SASEGT. Between the trimmed V and J ends, which lost 1 base and 3 bases, there was a span of 15 bases. The CDR3 runs to 16 residues. This CDR3 is CASSEGGHPTDYGYTF. CDR3 coding DNA: TGTGCCAGCAGTGAAGGCGGACACCCCACAGACTATGGCTACACCTTC.

The CDR3 DNA follows: TGTGCCACCAGCAGAGACCCAGGAAACTCTGGAAACACCATATATTTT. Its translation is CATSRDPGNSGNTIYF. The chain combines TRBV15 with TRBJ1-3; the D is unclear. Germline lookup yields CDR1 LNHNV and CDR2 YYDKDF (reference sequence). The CDR3 spans 16 residues. The V and J ends lost 0 bases and 0 bases respectively, with 9 bases between them. Full variable domain (remainder filled in from reference TRBV15 and TRBJ1-3): DAMVIQNPRYQVTQFGKPVTLSCSQTLNHNVMYWYQQKSSQAPKLLFHYYDKDFNNEADTPDNFQSRRPNTSFCFLDIRSPGLGDTAMYLCATSRDPGNSGNTIYFGEGSWLTVV.

This clone was seen a single time. This chain joins TRBV6-1 and TRBJ2-7; 10 bases are shared with TRBD1. This CDR3 has 17 residues. Germline trimming cut 2 bases from V and 5 bases from J; bases unmatched to any gene: 12. Germline values: CDR1 MNHNS, CDR2 SASEGT. Written as DNA, the CDR3 is TGTGCCAGCAGTGAAATCCTTAGTTGGGACAGGGGCCACGAGCAGTACTTC. Amino acids: CASSEILSWDRGHEQYF.

The chain recombines TRBV10-3 with TRBJ2-7; D is ambiguous. V shed 2 bases and J shed 4 bases, with 6 bases lying between them. Looked up from germline, CDR1 is ENHRY and CDR2 is SYGVKD. The CDR3 consists of 12 residues. CDR3 region: CAISEAQYEQYF. CDR3 DNA: TGTGCCATCAGTGAGGCCCAGTACGAGCAGTACTTC.

V usage is TRBV2 and J usage is TRBJ2-4, with D unclear. The CDR3 contains 14 residues. From germline, CDR1 is SNHLY and CDR2 FYNNEI. V lost 3 bases and J 0 bases, leaving 6 bases between the germline ends. The DNA of the CDR3 is TGTGCCAGCAGTGATCCGGGAGCCAAAAACATTCAGTACTTC. It translates to CASSDPGAKNIQYF.